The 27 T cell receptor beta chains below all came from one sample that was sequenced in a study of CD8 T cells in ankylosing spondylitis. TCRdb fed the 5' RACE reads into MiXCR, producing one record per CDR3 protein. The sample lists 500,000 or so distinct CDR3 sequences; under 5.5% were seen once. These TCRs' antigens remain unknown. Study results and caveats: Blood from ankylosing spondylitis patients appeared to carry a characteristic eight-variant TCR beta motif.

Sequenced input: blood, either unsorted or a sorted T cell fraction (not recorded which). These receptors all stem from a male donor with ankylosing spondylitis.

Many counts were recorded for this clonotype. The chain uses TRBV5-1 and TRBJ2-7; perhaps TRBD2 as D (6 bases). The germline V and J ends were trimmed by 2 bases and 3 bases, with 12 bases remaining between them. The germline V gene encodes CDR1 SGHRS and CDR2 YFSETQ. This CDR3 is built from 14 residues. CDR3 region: CASSLGGDIYEQYF. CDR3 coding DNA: TGCGCCAGCAGCTTAGGAGGGGATATCTACGAGCAGTACTTC.

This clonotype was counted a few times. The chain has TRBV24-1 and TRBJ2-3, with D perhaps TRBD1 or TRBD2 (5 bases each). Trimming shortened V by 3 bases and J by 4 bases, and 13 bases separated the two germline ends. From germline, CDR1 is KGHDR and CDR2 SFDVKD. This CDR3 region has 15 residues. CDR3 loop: CATSDTRGTSDTQYF. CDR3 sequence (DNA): TGTGCCACCAGTGATACACGGGGCACTTCAGATACGCAGTATTTT.

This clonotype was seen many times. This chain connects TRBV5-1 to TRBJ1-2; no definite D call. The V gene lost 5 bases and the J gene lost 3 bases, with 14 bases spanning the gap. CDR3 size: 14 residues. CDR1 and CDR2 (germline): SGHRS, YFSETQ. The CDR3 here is CASSYFQWDYGYTF. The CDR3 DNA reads TGCGCCAGCAGTTATTTTCAGTGGGACTATGGCTACACCTTC.

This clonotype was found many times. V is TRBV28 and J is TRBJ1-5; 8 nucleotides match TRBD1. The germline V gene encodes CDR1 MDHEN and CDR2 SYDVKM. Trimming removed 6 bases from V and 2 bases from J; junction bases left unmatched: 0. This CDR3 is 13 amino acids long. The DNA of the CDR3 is TGTGCCAGCAGACAGGGGGGCAATCAGCCCCAGCATTTT. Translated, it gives CASRQGGNQPQHF.

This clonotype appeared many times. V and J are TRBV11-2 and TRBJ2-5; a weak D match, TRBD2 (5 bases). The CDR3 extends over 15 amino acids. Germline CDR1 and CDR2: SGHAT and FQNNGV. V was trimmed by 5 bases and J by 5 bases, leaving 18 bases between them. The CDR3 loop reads CASSPRSGGRETQYF. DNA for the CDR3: TGTGCCAGCAGCCCACGTTCTGGCGGGCGCGAGACCCAGTACTTC.

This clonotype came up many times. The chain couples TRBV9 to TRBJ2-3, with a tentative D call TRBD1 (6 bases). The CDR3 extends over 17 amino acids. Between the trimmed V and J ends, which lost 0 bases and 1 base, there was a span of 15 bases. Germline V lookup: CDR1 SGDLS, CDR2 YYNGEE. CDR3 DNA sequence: TGTGCCAGCAGCGTAGTTTCAGGGGCAACTGGCACAGATACGCAGTATTTT. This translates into CASSVVSGATGTDTQYF.

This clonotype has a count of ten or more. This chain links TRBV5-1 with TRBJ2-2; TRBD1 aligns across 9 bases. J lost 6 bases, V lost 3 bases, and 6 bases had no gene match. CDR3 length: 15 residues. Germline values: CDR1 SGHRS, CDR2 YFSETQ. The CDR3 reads CASSWDRAGSGELFF. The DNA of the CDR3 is TGCGCCAGCAGCTGGGACAGGGCAGGATCCGGGGAGCTGTTTTTT.

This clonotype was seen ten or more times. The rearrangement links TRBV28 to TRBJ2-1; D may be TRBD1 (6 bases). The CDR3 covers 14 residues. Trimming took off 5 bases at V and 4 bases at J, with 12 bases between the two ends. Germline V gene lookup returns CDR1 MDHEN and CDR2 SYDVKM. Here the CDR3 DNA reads TGTGCCAGCAGTACCTTAGGGGGTTACAATGAGCAGTTCTTC. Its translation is CASSTLGGYNEQFF.

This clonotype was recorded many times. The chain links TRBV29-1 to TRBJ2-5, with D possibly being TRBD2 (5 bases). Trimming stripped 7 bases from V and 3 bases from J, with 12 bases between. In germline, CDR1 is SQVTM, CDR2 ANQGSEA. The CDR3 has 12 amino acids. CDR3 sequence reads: CSGGPAKETQYF. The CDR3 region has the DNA TGCAGCGGCGGGCCAGCCAAAGAGACCCAGTACTTC. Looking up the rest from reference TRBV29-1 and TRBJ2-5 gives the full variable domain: SAVISQKPSRDICQRGTSLTIQCQVDSQVTMMFWYRQQPGQSLTLIATANQGSEATYESGFVIDKFPISRPNLTFSTLTVSNMSPEDSSIYLCSGGPAKETQYFGPGTRLLVL.

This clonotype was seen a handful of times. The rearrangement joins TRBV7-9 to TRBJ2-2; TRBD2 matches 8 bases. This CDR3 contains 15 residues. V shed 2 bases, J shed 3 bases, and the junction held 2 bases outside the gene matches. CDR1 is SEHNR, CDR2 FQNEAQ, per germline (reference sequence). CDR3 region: CASSLPLADTGELFF. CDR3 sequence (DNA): TGTGCCAGCAGCTTACCACTAGCGGACACCGGGGAGCTGTTTTTT.

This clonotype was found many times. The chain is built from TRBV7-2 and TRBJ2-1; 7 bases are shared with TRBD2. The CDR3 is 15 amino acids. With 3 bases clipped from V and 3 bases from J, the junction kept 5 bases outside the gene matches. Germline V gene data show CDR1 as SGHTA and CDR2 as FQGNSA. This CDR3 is CASSFLTSHYNEQFF. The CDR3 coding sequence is TGTGCCAGCAGCTTCTTGACTAGCCACTACAATGAGCAGTTCTTC.

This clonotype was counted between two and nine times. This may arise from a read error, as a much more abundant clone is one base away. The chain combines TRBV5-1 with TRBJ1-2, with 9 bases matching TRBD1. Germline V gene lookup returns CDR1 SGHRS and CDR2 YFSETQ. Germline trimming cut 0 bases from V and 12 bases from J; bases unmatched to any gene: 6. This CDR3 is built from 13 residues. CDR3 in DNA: TGCGCCAGCAGCTTGGGGGACAGGGTCAAACACACCTTC. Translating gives CASSLGDRVKHTF.

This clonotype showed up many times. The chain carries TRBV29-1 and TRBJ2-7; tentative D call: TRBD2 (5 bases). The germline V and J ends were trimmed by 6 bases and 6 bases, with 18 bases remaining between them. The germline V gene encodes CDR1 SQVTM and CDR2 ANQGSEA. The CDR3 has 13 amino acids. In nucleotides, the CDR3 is TGCAGCGTGGCCAACATGCCAGGAGGCGAGCAGTACTTC. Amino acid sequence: CSVANMPGGEQYF.

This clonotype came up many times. CDR3 loop: CASSSDRGRGRNNEQFF. The CDR3 DNA is TGTGCCAGCAGTTCGGACAGGGGGCGGGGGCGGAACAATGAGCAGTTCTTC. The chain joins TRBV12-3 or TRBV12-4 to TRBJ2-1; 11 nucleotides agree with TRBD1. This CDR3 contains 17 residues. After removal of 4 bases from V and 5 bases from J, the junction contained 10 bases not matched to a gene.

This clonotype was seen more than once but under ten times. CDR3 region: CASSLEGQGESPLHF. The CDR3 DNA follows: TGTGCCAGCAGCTTAGAGGGGCAGGGAGAATCACCCCTCCACTTT. The genes are TRBV7-2 and TRBJ1-6, with D maybe TRBD1 (5 bases). Germline V lookup: CDR1 SGHTA, CDR2 FQGNSA. V was pared by 1 base and J by 10 bases, with 14 bases between. The CDR3 runs 15 residues.

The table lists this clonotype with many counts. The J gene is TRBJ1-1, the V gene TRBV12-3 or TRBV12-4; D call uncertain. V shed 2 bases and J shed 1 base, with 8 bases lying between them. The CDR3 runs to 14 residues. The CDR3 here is CASSLKGENTEAFF. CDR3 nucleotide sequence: TGTGCCAGCAGTTTAAAGGGAGAGAACACTGAAGCTTTCTTT.

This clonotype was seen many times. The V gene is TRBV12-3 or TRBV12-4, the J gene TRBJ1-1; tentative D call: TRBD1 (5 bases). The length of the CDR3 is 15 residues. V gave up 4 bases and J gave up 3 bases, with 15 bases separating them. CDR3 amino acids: CASSYRGLRDTEAFF. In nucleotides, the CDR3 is TGTGCCAGCAGTTACCGGGGCCTCCGGGACACTGAAGCTTTCTTT.

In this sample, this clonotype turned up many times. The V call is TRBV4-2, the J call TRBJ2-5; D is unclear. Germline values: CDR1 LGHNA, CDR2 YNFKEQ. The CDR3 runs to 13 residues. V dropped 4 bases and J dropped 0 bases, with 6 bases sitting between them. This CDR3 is CASSPDNQETQYF. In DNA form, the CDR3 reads TGTGCCAGCAGCCCTGACAACCAAGAGACCCAGTACTTC.

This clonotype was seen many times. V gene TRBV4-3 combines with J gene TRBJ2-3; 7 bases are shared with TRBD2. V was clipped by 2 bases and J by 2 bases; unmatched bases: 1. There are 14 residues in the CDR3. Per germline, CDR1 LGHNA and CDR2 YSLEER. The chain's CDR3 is CASSQRGDTDTQYF. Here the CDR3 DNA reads TGCGCCAGCAGCCAACGGGGGGACACAGATACGCAGTATTTT.

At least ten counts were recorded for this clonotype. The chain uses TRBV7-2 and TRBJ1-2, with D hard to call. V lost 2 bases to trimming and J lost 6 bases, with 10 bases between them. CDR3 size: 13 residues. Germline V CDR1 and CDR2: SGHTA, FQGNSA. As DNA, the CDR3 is TGTGCCAGCAGCTTAACACCCCCCGATGGCTACACCTTC. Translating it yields CASSLTPPDGYTF. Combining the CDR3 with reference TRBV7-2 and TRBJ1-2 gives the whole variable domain GAGVSQSPSNKVTEKGKDVELRCDPISGHTALYWYRQSLGQGLEFLIYFQGNSAPDKSGLPSDRFSAERTGGSVSTLTIQRTQQEDSAVYLCASSLTPPDGYTFGSGTRLTVV.

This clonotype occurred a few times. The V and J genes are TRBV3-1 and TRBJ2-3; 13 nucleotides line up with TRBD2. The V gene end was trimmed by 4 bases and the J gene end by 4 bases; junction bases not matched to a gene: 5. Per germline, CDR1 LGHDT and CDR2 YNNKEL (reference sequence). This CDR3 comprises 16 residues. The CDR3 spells CASSRLAGGIADTQYF. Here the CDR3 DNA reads TGTGCCAGCAGCCGACTAGCGGGGGGTATCGCAGATACGCAGTATTTT.

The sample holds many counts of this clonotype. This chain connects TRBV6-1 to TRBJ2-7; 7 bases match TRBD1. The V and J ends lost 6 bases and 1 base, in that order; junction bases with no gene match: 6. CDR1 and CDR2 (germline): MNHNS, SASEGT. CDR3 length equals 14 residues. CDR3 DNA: TGTGCCAGCAGAATAGGGACAGCTTCCTACGAGCAGTACTTC. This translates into CASRIGTASYEQYF.

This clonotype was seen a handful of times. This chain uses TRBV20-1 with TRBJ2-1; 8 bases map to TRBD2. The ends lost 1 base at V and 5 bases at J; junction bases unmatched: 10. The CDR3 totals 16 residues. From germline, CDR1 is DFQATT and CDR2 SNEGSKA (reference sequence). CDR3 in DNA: TGCAGTGCTAGAGCCCTCCTAGCGGGCGTCCACAATGAGCAGTTCTTC. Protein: CSARALLAGVHNEQFF.

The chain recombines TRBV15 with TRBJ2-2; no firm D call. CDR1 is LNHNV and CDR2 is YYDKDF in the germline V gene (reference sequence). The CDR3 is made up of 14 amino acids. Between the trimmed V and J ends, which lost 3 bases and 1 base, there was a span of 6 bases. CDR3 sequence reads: CATSRTENTGELFF. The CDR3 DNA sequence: TGTGCCACCAGCAGGACCGAGAACACCGGGGAGCTGTTTTTT.

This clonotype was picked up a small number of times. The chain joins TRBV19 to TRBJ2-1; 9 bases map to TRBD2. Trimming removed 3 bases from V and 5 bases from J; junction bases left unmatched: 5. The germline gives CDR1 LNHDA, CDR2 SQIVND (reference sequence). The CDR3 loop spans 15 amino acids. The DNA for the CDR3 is TGTGCCAGTAGTATCCCGACTAGCGGACACAATGAGCAGTTCTTC. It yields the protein CASSIPTSGHNEQFF.

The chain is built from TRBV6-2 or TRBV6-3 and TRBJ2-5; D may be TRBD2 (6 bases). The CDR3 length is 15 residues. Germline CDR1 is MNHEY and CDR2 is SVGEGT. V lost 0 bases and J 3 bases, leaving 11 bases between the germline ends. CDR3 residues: CASSYSNPSEETQYF. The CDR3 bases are TGTGCCAGCAGTTACTCGAATCCTAGCGAAGAGACCCAGTACTTC.

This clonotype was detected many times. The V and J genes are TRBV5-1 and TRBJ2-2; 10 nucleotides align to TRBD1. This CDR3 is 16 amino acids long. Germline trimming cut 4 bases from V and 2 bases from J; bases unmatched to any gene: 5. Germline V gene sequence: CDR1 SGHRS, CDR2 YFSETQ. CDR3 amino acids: CASSPWTGGNTGELFF. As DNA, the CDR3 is TGCGCCAGCAGCCCCTGGACAGGGGGAAACACCGGGGAGCTGTTTTTT.